The 17 T cell receptor beta chains below come from one sample, sequenced in a study of blood T cell repertoires in COVID-19. The method was immunoSEQ multiplex PCR; TCRdb's version includes in-frame clones alone and lacks a portion of them. The sample lists roughly 100,000 clones, 75% to 90% occurring once. Sequencing was performed on peripheral blood. These TCRs come from a woman between 65 and 79 years old with active or convalescent COVID-19.

DNA of the CDR3: TGTGCCAGCAGTTACTGGATAGCGGGGACACGCTCCTACGAGCAGTACTTC. It translates to CASSYWIAGTRSYEQYF. V gene TRBV6-2 or TRBV6-3 combines with J gene TRBJ2-7; TRBD2 agrees at 8 bases. The CDR3 runs to 17 residues. Germline trimming cut 1 base from V and 0 bases from J; bases unmatched to any gene: 8. In germline, CDR1 is MNHEY, CDR2 SVGEGT.

The chain has TRBV6-5 and TRBJ1-5, with TRBD1 as a possible D gene (6 bases). CDR3 size: 14 residues. V was trimmed by 10 bases and J by 1 base, leaving 14 bases between them. The germline V gene encodes CDR1 MNHEY and CDR2 SVGAGI. For the CDR3, the DNA is TGTGCCACCCTGGGGGCGCCGAGCAATCAGCCCCAGCATTTT. Its protein is CATLGAPSNQPQHF.

The genes are TRBV15 and TRBJ2-5, with D possibly being TRBD1 (6 bases). This CDR3 contains 14 residues. Germline V CDR1 and CDR2: LNHNV, YYDKDF (reference sequence). V shed 0 bases and J shed 8 bases, with 13 bases lying between them. This CDR3 reads CATSREKGDGTQYF. The CDR3 DNA reads as TGTGCCACCAGCAGAGAGAAGGGGGATGGAACCCAGTACTTC.

The V gene is TRBV11-2, the J gene TRBJ1-2; D gene ambiguous. Looked up from germline, CDR1 is SGHAT and CDR2 is FQNNGV. The CDR3 is 14 residues long. Between the trimmed V and J ends, which lost 6 bases and 3 bases, there was a span of 14 bases. CDR3 protein: CASSNRARDYGYTF. The CDR3 DNA is TGTGCCAGCAGTAACCGTGCGCGAGACTATGGCTACACCTTC.

The chain recombines TRBV7-3 with TRBJ1-1, with D tentatively TRBD1 (6 bases). This CDR3 comprises 13 residues. Trimming shortened V by 5 bases and J by 6 bases, and 13 bases separated the two germline ends. Germline-derived CDR1 and CDR2 are SGHTA and FQGTGA. The CDR3 protein is CASSPQQGSEAFF. CDR3 sequence (DNA): TGTGCCAGCAGCCCTCAACAGGGCTCTGAAGCTTTCTTT.

This sequence joins TRBV6-5 and TRBJ2-7, with D maybe TRBD1 (6 bases). Germline V gene sequence: CDR1 MNHEY, CDR2 SVGAGI. The ends were cut back, 4 bases at V and 0 bases at J, with 10 bases in the middle. The length of the CDR3 is 14 residues. Written as DNA, the CDR3 is TGTGCCAGCAGTTCCGACAGGAGCTCCTACGAGCAGTACTTC. Translating gives CASSSDRSSYEQYF.

CDR3 in DNA: TGTGCCAGCAGGACCAAGGACAACTGGCCTGGCTACACCTTC. Translated, it gives CASRTKDNWPGYTF. The chain employs TRBV6-6 and TRBJ1-2; D is perhaps TRBD1 (5 bases). Trimming removed 6 bases from V and 7 bases from J, with 18 bases in between. Germline V gives CDR1 MNHNY, CDR2 SVGAGI (reference sequence). The CDR3 totals 14 residues.

J is TRBJ2-3 and V is TRBV28; 10 nucleotides agree with TRBD2. This CDR3 has 15 residues. The germline gives CDR1 MDHEN, CDR2 SYDVKM. J lost 3 bases, V lost 6 bases, and 6 bases had no gene match. The CDR3 DNA sequence: TGTGCCAGCAGCCCTAGCGGGAGTATAACAGATACGCAGTATTTT. Translated: CASSPSGSITDTQYF. The entire variable domain, with the rest obtained from reference TRBV28 and TRBJ2-3, is as follows: DVKVTQSSRYLVKRTGEKVFLECVQDMDHENMFWYRQDPGLGLRLIYFSYDVKMKEKGDIPEGYSVSREKKERFSLILESASTNQTSMYLCASSPSGSITDTQYFGPGTRLTVL.

The chain joins TRBV27 to TRBJ2-1, with 7 bases identical to TRBD1. The CDR3 spans 15 residues. Germline lookup yields CDR1 MNHEY and CDR2 SMNVEV (reference sequence). The junction had 10 bases not matched to a gene; V was cut back by 11 bases and J by 0 bases. The CDR3 DNA reads as TGTGCCCGTCCCGGGACAGAGAGCTCCTACAATGAGCAGTTCTTC. It is translated as CARPGTESSYNEQFF.

V and J are TRBV18 and TRBJ1-1; D is perhaps TRBD1 (5 bases). This CDR3 contains 15 residues. Germline CDR1 and CDR2: KGHSH and LQKENI. With 3 bases removed from V and 4 bases from J, the gap between germline ends came to 15 bases. The chain's CDR3 is CASSPMGGRRTEAFF. In DNA form, the CDR3 reads TGTGCCAGCTCACCGATGGGGGGGAGACGCACTGAAGCTTTCTTT. Full variable domain (missing parts from reference TRBV18 and TRBJ1-1): NAGVMQNPRHLVRRRGQEARLRCSPMKGHSHVYWYRQLPEEGLKFMVYLQKENIIDESGMPKERFSAEFPKEGPSILRIQQVVRGDSAAYFCASSPMGGRRTEAFFGQGTRLTVV.

V usage is TRBV4-3 and J usage is TRBJ1-6; D gene unclear. The CDR3 has 17 amino acids. The germline V gene encodes CDR1 LGHNA and CDR2 YSLEER. Trimming took 0 bases from V and 8 from J, leaving 17 bases between them. In DNA form, the CDR3 reads TGCGCCAGCAGCCAAGATCCCCCCGGGAGTAGTTATTCACCCCTCCACTTT. This sequence encodes CASSQDPPGSSYSPLHF.

The V gene is TRBV4-3, the J gene TRBJ2-1, with TRBD1 identical over 7 bases. Germline V gives CDR1 LGHNA, CDR2 YSLEER. V gave up 3 bases and J gave up 4 bases; unmatched junction bases: 6. This CDR3 is 15 amino acids long. The CDR3 DNA follows: TGCGCCAGCAGCCAGGAACCGACAGGGTACAATGAGCAGTTCTTC. Translated, it gives CASSQEPTGYNEQFF.

V and J are TRBV24-1 and TRBJ1-5; weak D call: TRBD1 (6 bases). Trimming removed 4 bases at V and 2 bases at J, with 11 bases between. The CDR3 totals 15 residues. CDR1 and CDR2 from the germline V gene are KGHDR and SFDVKD. The CDR3 is CATSEGAGGNQPQHF. The CDR3 nucleotides are TGTGCCACCAGTGAGGGGGCGGGGGGCAATCAGCCCCAGCATTTT.

The chain links TRBV4-3 to TRBJ1-5; weak D call: TRBD1 (6 bases). Germline-derived CDR1 and CDR2 are LGHNA and YSLEER. The V end lost 0 bases, the J end lost 2 bases, and 8 bases lay between the germline ends. This CDR3 has 15 residues. The CDR3 DNA reads TGCGCCAGCAGCCAAGACTACAGGGGCAATCAGCCCCAGCATTTT. Translation: CASSQDYRGNQPQHF.

The rearrangement links TRBV5-4 to TRBJ2-5; 7 bases agree with TRBD1. The CDR3 spans 14 residues. CDR1 and CDR2 from the germline V gene are SGHNT and YYREEE (reference sequence). V was clipped by 4 bases and J by 3 bases; unmatched bases: 6. The CDR3 protein is CASSTGQEKETQYF. The CDR3 DNA sequence: TGTGCCAGCAGCACCGGACAGGAAAAAGAGACCCAGTACTTC.

The genes are TRBV19 and TRBJ1-4; no clear D. The germline V gene has CDR1 LNHDA and CDR2 SQIVND (reference sequence). The CDR3 contains 15 residues. Trimming removed 3 bases at V and 7 bases at J, with 15 bases between. CDR3 loop: CASSILSVGGEKLFF. In DNA, the CDR3 is TGTGCCAGTAGTATTCTCTCGGTCGGCGGTGAAAAACTGTTTTTT.

The CDR3 protein is CASSKTPGATAYGYTF. The CDR3 DNA reads as TGTGCCAGTAGTAAAACGCCAGGGGCCACCGCCTATGGCTACACCTTC. The V gene is TRBV19, the J gene TRBJ1-2, with TRBD1 as a possible D gene (6 bases). From germline, CDR1 is LNHDA and CDR2 SQIVND (reference sequence). Trimming took 4 bases from V and 4 from J, leaving 19 bases between them. This CDR3 spans 16 amino acids.